The sample holds a few counts of the clone carrying this T cell receptor beta chain. The CDR3 runs 14 residues. V lost 4 bases, J lost 2 bases, and 9 bases lay in between. The germline gives CDR1 SNHLY, CDR2 FYNNEI. These data are taken from a study of STAT5B mutations in CD4+ large granular lymphocyte leukemia. The survey-level immunoSEQ assay was used. Per the authors' pipeline: A productive frequency of 2.59 x 10-5 was the lowest detectable. Repertoires were generated with immunoSEQ multiplex PCR, while TCRdb's copy carries only in-frame clones and drops some. V, J and clone size derive from that table, while D and trimming were established from the DNA sequence. Among roughly 48,000 clones listed, roughly 70% were seen once.

The specimen was CD4+ T cells from blood buffy coats. This clonotype was obtained from a human donor in good health. The chain combines TRBV2 with TRBJ1-5; D unclear. CDR3 amino acids: CASSVLAGNQPQHF. CDR3 coding DNA: TGTGCCAGCAGTGTGTTGGCAGGCAATCAGCCCCAGCATTTT.